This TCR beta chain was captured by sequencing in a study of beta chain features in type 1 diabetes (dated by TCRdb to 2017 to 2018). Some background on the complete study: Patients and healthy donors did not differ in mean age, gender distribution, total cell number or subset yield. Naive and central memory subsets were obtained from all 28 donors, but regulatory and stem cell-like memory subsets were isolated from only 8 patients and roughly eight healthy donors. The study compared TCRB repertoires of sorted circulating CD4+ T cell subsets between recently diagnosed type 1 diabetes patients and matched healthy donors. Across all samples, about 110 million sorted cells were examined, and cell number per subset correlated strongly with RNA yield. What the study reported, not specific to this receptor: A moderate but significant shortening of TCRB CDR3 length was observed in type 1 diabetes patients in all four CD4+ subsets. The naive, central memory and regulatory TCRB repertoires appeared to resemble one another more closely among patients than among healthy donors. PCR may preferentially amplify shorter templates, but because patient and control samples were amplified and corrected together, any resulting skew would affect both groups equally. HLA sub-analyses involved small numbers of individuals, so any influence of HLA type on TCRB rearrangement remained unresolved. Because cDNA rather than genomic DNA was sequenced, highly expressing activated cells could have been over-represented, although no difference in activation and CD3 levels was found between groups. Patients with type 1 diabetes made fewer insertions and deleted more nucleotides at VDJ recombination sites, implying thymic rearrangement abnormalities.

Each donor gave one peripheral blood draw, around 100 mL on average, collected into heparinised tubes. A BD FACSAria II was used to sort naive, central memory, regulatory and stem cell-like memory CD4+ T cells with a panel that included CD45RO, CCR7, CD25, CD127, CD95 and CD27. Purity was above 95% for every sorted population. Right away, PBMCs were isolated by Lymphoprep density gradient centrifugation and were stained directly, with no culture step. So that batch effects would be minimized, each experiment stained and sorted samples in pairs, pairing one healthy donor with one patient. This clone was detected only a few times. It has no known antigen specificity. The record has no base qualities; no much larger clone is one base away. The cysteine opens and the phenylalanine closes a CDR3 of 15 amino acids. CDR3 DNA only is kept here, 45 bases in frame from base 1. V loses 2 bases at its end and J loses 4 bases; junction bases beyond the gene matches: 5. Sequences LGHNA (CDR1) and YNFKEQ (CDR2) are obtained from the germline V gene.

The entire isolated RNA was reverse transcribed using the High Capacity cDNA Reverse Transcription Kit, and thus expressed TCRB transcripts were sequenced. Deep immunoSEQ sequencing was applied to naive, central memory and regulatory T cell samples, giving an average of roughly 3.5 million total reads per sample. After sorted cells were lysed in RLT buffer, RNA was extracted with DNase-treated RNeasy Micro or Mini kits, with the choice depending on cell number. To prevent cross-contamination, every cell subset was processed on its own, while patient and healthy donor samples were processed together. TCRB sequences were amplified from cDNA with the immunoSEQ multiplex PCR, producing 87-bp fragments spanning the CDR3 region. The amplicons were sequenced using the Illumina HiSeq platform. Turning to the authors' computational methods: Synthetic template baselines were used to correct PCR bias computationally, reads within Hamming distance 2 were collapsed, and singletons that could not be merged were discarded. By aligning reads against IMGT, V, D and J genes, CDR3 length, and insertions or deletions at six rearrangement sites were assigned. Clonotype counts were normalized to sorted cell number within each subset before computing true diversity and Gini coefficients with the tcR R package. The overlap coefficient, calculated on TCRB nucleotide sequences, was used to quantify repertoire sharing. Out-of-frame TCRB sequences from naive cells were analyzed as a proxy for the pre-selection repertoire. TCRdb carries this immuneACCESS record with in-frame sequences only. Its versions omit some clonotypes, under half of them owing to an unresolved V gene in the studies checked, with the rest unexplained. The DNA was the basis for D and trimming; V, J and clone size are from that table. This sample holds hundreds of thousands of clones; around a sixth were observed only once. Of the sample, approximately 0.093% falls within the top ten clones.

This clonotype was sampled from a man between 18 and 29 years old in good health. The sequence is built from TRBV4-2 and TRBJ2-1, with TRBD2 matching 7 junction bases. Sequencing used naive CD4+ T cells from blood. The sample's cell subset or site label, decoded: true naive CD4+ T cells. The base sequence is TGTGCCAGCAGCCAAATACTAGCGAGATACAATGAGCAGTTCTTC. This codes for CASSQILARYNEQFF.